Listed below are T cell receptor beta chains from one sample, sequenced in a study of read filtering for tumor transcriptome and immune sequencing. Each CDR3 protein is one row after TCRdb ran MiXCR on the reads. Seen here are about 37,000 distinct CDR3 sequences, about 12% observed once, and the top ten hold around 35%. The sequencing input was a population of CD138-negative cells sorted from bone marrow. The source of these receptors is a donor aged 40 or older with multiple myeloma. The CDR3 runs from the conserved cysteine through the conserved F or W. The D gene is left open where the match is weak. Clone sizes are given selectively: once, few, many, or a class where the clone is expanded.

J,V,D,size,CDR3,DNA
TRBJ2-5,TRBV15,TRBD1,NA,CATSSDRGIYQETQYF,TGTGCCACCAGCAGTGACAGGGGCATATACCAAGAGACCCAGTACTTC
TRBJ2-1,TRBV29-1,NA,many,CSVGPDRSSYNEQFF,TGCAGCGTTGGACCAGACCGCTCCTCCTACAATGAGCAGTTCTTC
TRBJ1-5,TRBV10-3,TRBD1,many,CAISAGTGNQPQHF,TGTGCCATCAGTGCTGGGACAGGTAATCAGCCCCAGCATTTT
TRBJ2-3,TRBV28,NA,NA,CASSLAGRRGDTQYF,TGTGCCAGCAGTTTAGCGGGGCGAAGGGGGGATACGCAGTATTTT
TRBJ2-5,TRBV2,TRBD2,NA,CASSEVRAGDETQYF,TGTGCCAGCAGTGAAGTTCGAGCGGGGGATGAGACCCAGTACTTC
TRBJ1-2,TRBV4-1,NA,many,CASSQITNYGYTF,TGCGCCAGCAGCCAGATAACTAACTATGGCTACACCTTC
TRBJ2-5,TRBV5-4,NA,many,CASSPAPRGGQETQYF,TGTGCCAGCTCCCCCGCGCCAAGGGGGGGACAAGAGACCCAGTACTTC
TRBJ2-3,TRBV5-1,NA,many,CASNLEADTQYF,TGCGCCAGCAACCTGGAGGCAGATACGCAGTATTTT
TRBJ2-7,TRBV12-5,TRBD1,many,CASSLRDRSYEQYF,TGTGCTAGTTCGCTCCGGGACAGATCCTACGAGCAGTACTTC
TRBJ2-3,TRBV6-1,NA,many,CASSDFRADTQYF,TGTGCCAGCAGTGATTTCAGGGCAGATACGCAGTATTTT
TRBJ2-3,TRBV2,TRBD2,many,CASSTTSGRTDTQYF,TGTGCCAGCAGTACTACTAGCGGCCGCACAGATACGCAGTATTTT
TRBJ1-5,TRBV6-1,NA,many,CASIGGRVRSNQPQHF,TGTGCCAGCATCGGGGGCAGGGTACGAAGCAATCAGCCCCAGCATTTT
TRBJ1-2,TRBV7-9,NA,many,CASSLGKDYGYTF,TGTGCCAGCAGCTTAGGGAAGGACTATGGCTACACCTTC
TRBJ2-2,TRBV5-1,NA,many,CASSLEGNTGELFF,TGCGCCAGCAGCTTGGAGGGGAACACCGGGGAGCTGTTTTTT
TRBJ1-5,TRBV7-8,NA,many,CASSQFFNQPQHF,TGTGCCAGCAGCCAGTTCTTCAATCAGCCCCAGCATTTT
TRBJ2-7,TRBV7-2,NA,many,CASSFAGNEQYF,TGTGCCAGCAGTTTCGCGGGGAACGAGCAGTACTTC
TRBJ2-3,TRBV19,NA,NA,CASSWGRTDTQYF,TGTGCCAGCTCGTGGGGGAGGACAGATACGCAGTATTTT
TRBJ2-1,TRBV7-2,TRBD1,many,CASSSPDRGLYEQFF,TGTGCCAGCAGCTCCCCGGACAGGGGTTTGTATGAGCAGTTCTTC
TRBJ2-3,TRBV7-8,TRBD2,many,CASGLAGLGDTQYF,TGTGCCAGCGGACTAGCGGGGCTGGGGGATACGCAGTATTTT
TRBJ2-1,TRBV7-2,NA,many,CASTPTTGRRDEQFF,TGTGCCAGCACCCCCACCACTGGGCGGAGGGATGAGCAGTTCTTC
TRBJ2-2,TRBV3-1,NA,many,CASSQGWGTGELFF,TGTGCCAGCAGCCAAGGATGGGGCACCGGGGAGCTGTTTTTT
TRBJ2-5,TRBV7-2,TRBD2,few,CASSPGVAGGLGETQYF,TGTGCCAGCAGCCCCGGGGTAGCGGGGGGGTTGGGAGAGACCCAGTACTTC